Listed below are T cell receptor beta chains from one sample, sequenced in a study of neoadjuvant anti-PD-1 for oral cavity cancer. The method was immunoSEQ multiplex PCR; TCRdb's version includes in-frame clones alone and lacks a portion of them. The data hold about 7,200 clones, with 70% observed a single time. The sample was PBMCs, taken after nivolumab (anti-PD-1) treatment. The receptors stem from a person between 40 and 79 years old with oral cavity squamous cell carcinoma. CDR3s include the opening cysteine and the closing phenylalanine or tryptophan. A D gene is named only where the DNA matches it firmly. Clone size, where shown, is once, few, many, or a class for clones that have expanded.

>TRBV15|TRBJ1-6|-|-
TGTGCCACCAGCACAGGGATGTCGACCTATAATTCACCCCTCCACTTT
CATSTGMSTYNSPLHF
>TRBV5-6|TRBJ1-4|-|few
TGTGCCAGCAGCTTGGGGGTTCCTAATGAAAAACTGTTTTTT
CASSLGVPNEKLFF
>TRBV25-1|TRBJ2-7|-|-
TGTGCCACCCAGGACAGAGAGTCCTACGAGCAGTACTTC
CATQDRESYEQYF
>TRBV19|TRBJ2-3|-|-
TGTGCCAGTAGTACTGACAGTACAGATACGCAGTATTTT
CASSTDSTDTQYF
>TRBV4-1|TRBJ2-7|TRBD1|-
TGCGCCAGCAGCCAAGTTGATGCAGGGGGCTACGAGCAGTACTTC
CASSQVDAGGYEQYF
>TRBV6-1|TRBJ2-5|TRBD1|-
TGTGCCAGCAGGCCTCTGGACAGGGCTGAAGAGACCCAGTACTTC
CASRPLDRAEETQYF
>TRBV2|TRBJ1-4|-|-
TGTGCCAGCAGTGATATGGATGAAAAACTGTTTTTT
CASSDMDEKLFF
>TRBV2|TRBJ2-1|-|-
TGTGCCAGCAGTGGAAGGGGATGGGGCAGGGTGGACAATGAGCAGTTCTTC
CASSGRGWGRVDNEQFF
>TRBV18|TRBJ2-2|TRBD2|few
TGTGCCAGCTCACCAGAGGGGAGGGACACCGGGGAGCTGTTTTTT
CASSPEGRDTGELFF
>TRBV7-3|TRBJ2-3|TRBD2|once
TGTGCCAGCAGCCCAGGACTAGCGGGGGGGCCTTACACAGATACGCAGTATTTT
CASSPGLAGGPYTDTQYF
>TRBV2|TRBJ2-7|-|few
TGTGCCAGCAGTGCTCCTACGGGTAGGGGAAAGGGTTCCTACGAGCAGTACTTC
CASSAPTGRGKGSYEQYF
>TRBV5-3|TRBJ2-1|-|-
TGTGCCAGAAGCTTTGGGGCGCATTACAATGAGCAGTTCTTC
CARSFGAHYNEQFF
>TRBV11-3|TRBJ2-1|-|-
TGTGCCAGCAGCTTAGATCAACAGGGAGTAGGTGAGCAGTTCTTC
CASSLDQQGVGEQFF
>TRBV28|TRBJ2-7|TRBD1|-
TGTGCCAGCAGTTTAGGGACAGGATTGGGAACTAGCTCCTACGAGCAGTACTTC
CASSLGTGLGTSSYEQYF
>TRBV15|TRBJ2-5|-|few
TGTGCCACCAGCTCTAGCACAGAGACCCAGTACTTC
CATSSSTETQYF
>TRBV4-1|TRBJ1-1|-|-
TGCGCCAGCAGCCACGGCTGGACAGAGAGGTACACTGAAGCTTTCTTT
CASSHGWTERYTEAFF
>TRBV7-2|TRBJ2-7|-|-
TGTGCCAGCAGCGCCCGACAGACCTACGAGCAGTACTTC
CASSARQTYEQYF
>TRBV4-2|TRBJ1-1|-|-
TGTGCCAGCAGCCAAGAGGAAGGGGGAACCACTGAAGCTTTCTTT
CASSQEEGGTTEAFF
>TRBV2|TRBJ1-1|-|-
TGTGCCAGCATGAGGTTTACTGAAGCTTTCTTT
CASMRFTEAFF
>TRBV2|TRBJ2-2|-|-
TGTGCCAGCAGGCAAGACAGGAGCACCGGGGAGCTGTTTTTT
CASRQDRSTGELFF
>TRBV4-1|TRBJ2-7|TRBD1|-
TGCGCCAGCAGCCACCCGGACAGGGTTGAGCAGTACTTC
CASSHPDRVEQYF
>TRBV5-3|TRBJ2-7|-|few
TGTGCCAGAAGCCAAGCCGTCAACGAGCAGTACTTC
CARSQAVNEQYF
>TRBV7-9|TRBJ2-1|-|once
TGTGCCAGCAGCTTAGTTGGGTCCCCCCTCGGGTTCTTC
CASSLVGSPLGFF
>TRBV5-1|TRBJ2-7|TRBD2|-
TGCGCCAGCAGCTTAATGCGCCGGGGGGTCTCCTACGAGCAGTACTTC
CASSLMRRGVSYEQYF
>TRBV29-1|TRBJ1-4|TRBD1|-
TGCAGCGTCGGACAGGGGACTAATGAAAAACTGTTTTTT
CSVGQGTNEKLFF
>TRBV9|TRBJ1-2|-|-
TGTGCCAGCAGCGTAGAGGGGGGGCAGGGCGTCGGTGGCTACACCTTC
CASSVEGGQGVGGYTF
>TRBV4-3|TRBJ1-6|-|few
TGCGCCAGCAGCCAAGATCTGGGGGGGGTTAATTCACCCCTCCACTTT
CASSQDLGGVNSPLHF
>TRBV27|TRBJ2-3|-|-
TGTGCCAGTGCACCCCGGATGCTACGCAGTACGGTTACGCAGTATTTT
CASAPRMLRSTVTQYF
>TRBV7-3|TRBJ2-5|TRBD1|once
TGTGCCAGCAGCTTAAGGGGACAGGGGCCCTCTAAAGAGACCCAGTACTTC
CASSLRGQGPSKETQYF
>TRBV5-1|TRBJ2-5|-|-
TGCGCCAGCAGCTTGGAACAAGAGACCCAGTACTTC
CASSLEQETQYF
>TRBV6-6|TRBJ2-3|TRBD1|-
TGTGCCAGCAGTTACACCTCGACAGGGGCGACAGATACGCAGTATTTT
CASSYTSTGATDTQYF
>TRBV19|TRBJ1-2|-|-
TGTGCCAGTAGTATCCCCGGGTCGGGCACAGCATATGGCTACACCTTC
CASSIPGSGTAYGYTF
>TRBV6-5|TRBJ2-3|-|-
TGTGCCAGCACCGTGACCGGGACAGATACGCAGTATTTT
CASTVTGTDTQYF
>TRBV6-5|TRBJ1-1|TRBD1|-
TGTGCCAGCAGTTATGTCGGGACAGCTGAAGCTTTCTTT
CASSYVGTAEAFF
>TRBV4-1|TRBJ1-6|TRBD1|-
TGCGCCAGCAGCCAAGATATTGACAGGGGACGTTCACCCCTCCACTTT
CASSQDIDRGRSPLHF
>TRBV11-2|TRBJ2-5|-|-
TGTGCCAGCAGCGCCTCAACAGGGGGGGGGACCCAGTACTTC
CASSASTGGGTQYF
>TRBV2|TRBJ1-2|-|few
TGTGCCAGCCAGCCGATGGTCAGGGCCAGAGGCTACACCTTC
CASQPMVRARGYTF
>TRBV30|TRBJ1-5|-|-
TGTGCCTGGAGTGCTGGGACATTTAGCAATCAGCCCCAGCATTTT
CAWSAGTFSNQPQHF
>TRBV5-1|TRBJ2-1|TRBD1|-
TGCGCCAGCAGCTTTGCAGGGGGCTCTTACAATGAGCAGTTCTTC
CASSFAGGSYNEQFF
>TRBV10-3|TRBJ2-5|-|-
TGTGCCATCAGTGAGTCATACAGAGAAGAGACCCAGTACTTC
CAISESYREETQYF
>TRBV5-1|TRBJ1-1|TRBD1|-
TGCGCCAGCAGCTTCACAGGGGGAGACACTGAAGCTTTCTTT
CASSFTGGDTEAFF
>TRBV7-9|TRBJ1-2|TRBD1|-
TGTGCCAGCAGCGGAGACAGGGAGAAGGTCTATGGCTACACCTTC
CASSGDREKVYGYTF
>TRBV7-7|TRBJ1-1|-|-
TGTGCCAGCAGCTCCGAGATGAACACTGAAGCTTTCTTT
CASSSEMNTEAFF
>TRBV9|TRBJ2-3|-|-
TGTGCCAGCAGCGACGGACAGCGCACAGATACGCAGTATTTT
CASSDGQRTDTQYF
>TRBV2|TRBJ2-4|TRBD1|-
TGTGCCAGCATTGGACAGGGGAGGGCCAAAAACATTCAGTACTTC
CASIGQGRAKNIQYF
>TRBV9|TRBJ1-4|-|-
TGTGCCAGCAGCTTTAGAGCTGCAACTAATGAAAAACTGTTTTTT
CASSFRAATNEKLFF
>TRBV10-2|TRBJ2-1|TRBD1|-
TGCGCCAGCAGTCCTTATAATAACAGGGGTTACAATGAGCAGTTCTTC
CASSPYNNRGYNEQFF
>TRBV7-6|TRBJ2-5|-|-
TGTGCCAGCAGCACTACCACTGCGGGACAGAAAGAGACCCAGTACTTC
CASSTTTAGQKETQYF
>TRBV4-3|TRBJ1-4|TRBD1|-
TGCGCCAGCAGCCAAGGGGACAGGGTGGGGGATGAAAAACTGTTTTTT
CASSQGDRVGDEKLFF
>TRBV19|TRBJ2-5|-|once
TGTGCCAGTAGTACCCCGGGACGGACTCAAGAGACCCAGTACTTC
CASSTPGRTQETQYF
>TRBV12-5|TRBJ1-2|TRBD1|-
TGTGCTAGTGGTTTGGTGACAGGGTTTGGCTACACCTTC
CASGLVTGFGYTF
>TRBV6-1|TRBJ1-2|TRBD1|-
TGTGCCAGCAGTGCTGCCGGGACAGAGTATGGCTACACCTTC
CASSAAGTEYGYTF
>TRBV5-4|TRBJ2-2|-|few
TGTGCCAGCAGCTTCGAGGGGCGGGACACCGGGGAGCTGTTTTTT
CASSFEGRDTGELFF
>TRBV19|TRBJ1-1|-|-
TGTGCCAGTAGTATGAGCATGAACACTGAAGCTTTCTTT
CASSMSMNTEAFF
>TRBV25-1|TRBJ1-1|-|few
TGTGCCAGCACCCGGGGGTGGAACACTGAAGCTTTCTTT
CASTRGWNTEAFF
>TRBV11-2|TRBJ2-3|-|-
TGTGCCAGCAGCGCCCGGTTGCGGGTACAGGCAGATACGCAGTATTTT
CASSARLRVQADTQYF
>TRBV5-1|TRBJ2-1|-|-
TGCGCCAGCAGTCCCGGGGTAGATGAGCAGTTCTTC
CASSPGVDEQFF
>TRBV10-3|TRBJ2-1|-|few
TGTGCCATCAGACCTGACGGGGCCAAGGTCTACAATGAGCAGTTCTTC
CAIRPDGAKVYNEQFF
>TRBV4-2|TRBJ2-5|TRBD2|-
TGTGCCAGCAGCCAAGATCGGGGGGGCCAAGAGACCCAGTACTTC
CASSQDRGGQETQYF
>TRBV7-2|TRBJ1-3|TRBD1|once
TGTGCCAGCAGATACGGACCGGGACAGCGCTCTGGAAACACCATATATTTT
CASRYGPGQRSGNTIYF